This entry features one TCR beta chain sequence. Which antigen it targets is not known. The input lacks base qualities; no much larger clone sits a single base away. The record originates from a study of blood T cell repertoires in COVID-19 (dated by TCRdb to about 2020). Context from the whole study: The collaborator samples originated in the United States, Italy and Spain and spanned the acute and convalescent phases of COVID-19. Samples came from the ongoing ImmuneRACE study (first 160 participants) plus 1,254 subjects from 6 global collaborators. The prospective study material was composed of cDNA or gDNA derived from T cells, B-cell-depleted T cells, or PBMCs. The repertoires were released in a freely available public database intended as a resource for research on the immune response to SARS-CoV-2. Where available, HLA class I and class II types were taken from metadata supplied by the sample provider and were not determined by assay-based typing. Deeply sampled blood TCRbeta repertoires from subjects exposed to, actively infected with, or recovered from COVID-19 were included in the dataset. Nearly every sample came with metadata listing a de-identified subject ID, COVID-19 status, age in years and sex.

The germline V gene (reference sequence) supplies CDR1 SEHNR and CDR2 FQNEAQ. Trimming accounts for 4 bases at V and 1 base at J, while the number of junction bases matched to no gene is 8. The CDR3, from cysteine to phenylalanine, totals 17 residues. Only the CDR3 portion is preserved as DNA: 51 bases, with reading frame beginning at the first base. On the study overall, not on this receptor specifically: Clinical and demographic metadata were provided uncurated, with the amount varying by source and participant.

TCRbeta CDR3 regions were amplified from genomic DNA using the immunoSEQ Assay, a bias-controlled multiplex PCR. The study's own analysis went as follows. Within the assay, amplification of reference gene primers was used to estimate how many nucleated cells each sample contained. To quantify the absolute abundance of each unique TCRbeta CDR3 rearrangement, sequence reads were collapsed and filtered. For each sample, productive Simpson clonality was calculated as the square root of Simpson's diversity index across productive rearrangements. TCRdb holds this immuneACCESS table with in-frame rearrangements only. Some clones are missing; in checked studies, unresolved V genes explain under half, and the rest has no known cause. The DNA gave D and trimming, while V, J and clone size come from that table. The sample table shows 150,000 to 200,000 clones, and about 85% are seen once. The biggest ten clones account for around 3.2% of the sample.

Collaborating institutions collected whole blood in K2EDTA tubes following their own protocols. For TCRbeta analysis, collaborators shipped samples as frozen whole blood, isolated PBMCs, or DNA extracted from either of those sample types. The V and J genes are TRBV7-9 and TRBJ1-3, with 9 bases aligning to TRBD1. What was sequenced was peripheral blood. The sequence was obtained from a human donor with acute or convalescent COVID-19. The donor label of this sample is uncertain. The DNA is as follows: TGTGCCAGCAGCTCCGGGGGACAGGGCCGTTCTGGAAACACCATATATTTT. It translates as CASSSGGQGRSGNTIYF.